The 20 T cell receptor beta chains listed next were all sequenced from one sample in a study of naive and memory T cell subsets. The library had UMIs added by 3' ligation of an oligonucleotide to TCR cDNA. Four PCR rounds used nested alpha and beta constant region primers plus the SP2 primer. TCRdb re-called the 5' RACE reads through MiXCR, storing one row per CDR3 protein. The table lists roughly 48,000 distinct CDR3 sequences, around 4.7% of them singletons. Every receptor here comes from a female donor in good health.

This clonotype has at least ten counts. V is TRBV6-2 or TRBV6-3 and J is TRBJ1-5, with 7 bases that match TRBD1. Germline V lookup: CDR1 MNHEY, CDR2 SVGEGT. The V gene end was trimmed by 6 bases and the J gene end by 2 bases; junction bases not matched to a gene: 7. This CDR3 comprises 15 residues. CDR3 protein: CASRSDRVGNQPQHF. CDR3 sequence (DNA): TGTGCCAGCAGGTCTGACAGGGTTGGCAATCAGCCCCAGCATTTT.

This clonotype was seen repeatedly, ten times or more. The chain uses TRBV6-6 and TRBJ2-3; D is ambiguous. There are 13 residues in the CDR3. Germline V lookup: CDR1 MNHNY, CDR2 SVGAGI (reference sequence). The V end was cut by 4 bases, the J end by 2 bases, with 7 bases between. Written as DNA, the CDR3 is TGTGCCAGCAGTTTAGGGCTCACAGATACGCAGTATTTT. It codes for CASSLGLTDTQYF.

Ten or more counts support this clonotype. The chain uses TRBV29-1 and TRBJ1-2, with D perhaps matching TRBD1 (6 bases). CDR3 size: 14 residues. Germline CDR1 reads SQVTM; CDR2 reads ANQGSEA. Trimming took off 2 bases at V and 3 bases at J, with 13 bases between the two ends. The CDR3 DNA follows: TGCAGCGTTGAAATGAAACAGGGATACTATGGCTACACCTTC. This gives the protein CSVEMKQGYYGYTF.

This clonotype was seen many times. The V and J genes are TRBV11-2 and TRBJ2-1; 13 bases match TRBD2. The trim removed 1 base at V and 9 bases at J, leaving 6 bases unmatched. The CDR3 contains 16 residues. CDR1 is SGHAT, CDR2 FQNNGV, per germline. CDR3 amino acids: CASSLVLAGGMGEQFF. Here the CDR3 DNA reads TGTGCCAGCAGCTTAGTACTAGCGGGAGGGATGGGTGAGCAGTTCTTC.

This clonotype was seen repeatedly, ten times or more. The chain links TRBV3-1 to TRBJ2-7; 9 nucleotides match TRBD1. The junction had 6 bases not matched to a gene; V was cut back by 3 bases and J by 3 bases. This CDR3 comprises 15 residues. CDR1 and CDR2 (germline): LGHDT, YNNKEL (reference sequence). The chain's CDR3 is CASSHTGGRFYEQYF. The CDR3 coding sequence is TGTGCCAGCAGCCATACAGGGGGCCGATTCTACGAGCAGTACTTC.

This clonotype was counted ten times or more. The chain couples TRBV18 to TRBJ2-1, with 8 bases that match TRBD2. V lost 6 bases and J lost 8; bases outside the gene matches: 9. The germline V gene has CDR1 KGHSH and CDR2 LQKENI. This CDR3 contains 14 residues. CDR3 residues: CASSPRGGLDEQFF. The CDR3 DNA sequence: TGTGCCAGCTCCCCCCGGGGGGGGTTGGATGAGCAGTTCTTC.

This clonotype was recorded at least ten times. The V and J genes are TRBV29-1 and TRBJ1-2; 9 bases are a match to TRBD1. This CDR3 has 12 residues. Germline values: CDR1 SQVTM, CDR2 ANQGSEA. The ends lost 7 bases at V and 5 bases at J; junction bases unmatched: 5. For the CDR3, the DNA is TGCAGCGCCAGAGGGACAGGGTATGGCTACACCTTC. It encodes CSARGTGYGYTF.

In regard to this clonotype: A single base separates this from a much larger clone, so it may be a read error. V and J are TRBV28 and TRBJ2-2, with D maybe TRBD2 (5 bases). The CDR3 is 15 amino acids. Germline values: CDR1 MDHEN, CDR2 SYDVKM. The CDR3 nucleotides are TGTGCCAGTACGATCGGGGTATCGCGCACCGGGGAGCGGTTTTTT. Its protein product is CASTIGVSRTGERFF. The full variable domain, completed using reference TRBV28 and TRBJ2-2, is DVKVTQSSRYLVKRTGEKVFLECVQDMDHENMFWYRQDPGLGLRLIYFSYDVKMKEKGDIPEGYSVSREKKERFSLILESASTNQTSMYLCASTIGVSRTGERFFGEGSRLTVL.

Remarks on this clonotype: This may be a read error: a much more frequent sequence differs by one nucleotide. The CDR3, as DNA: TGTGCCAGCAGTTCACCCACGACTCGGGACAATGAGCAGTTCTTC. Residues: CASSSPTTRDNEQFF. The chain carries TRBV28 and TRBJ2-1; D unresolved. V gave up 4 bases and J gave up 5 bases, with 15 bases separating them. The CDR3 is made up of 15 amino acids. Germline V gene data show CDR1 as MDHEN and CDR2 as SYDVKM.

In this sample, this clonotype turned up many times. The CDR3 is CASSLLEGDSSGNTIYF. As DNA, the CDR3 is TGTGCCAGCAGTTTATTAGAGGGAGATAGCTCTGGAAACACCATATATTTT. This rearrangement joins TRBV28 to TRBJ1-3; D gene unclear. Germline-derived CDR1 and CDR2 are MDHEN and SYDVKM. The CDR3 runs 17 residues. V lost 1 base and J 0 bases, leaving 13 bases between the germline ends.

This clonotype occurred many times. V usage is TRBV19 and J usage is TRBJ2-1; no firm D call. Per the germline V gene, CDR1 is LNHDA and CDR2 is SQIVND (reference sequence). The CDR3 loop spans 12 amino acids. The V end lost 5 bases, the J end lost 5 bases, and 7 bases lay between the germline ends. The CDR3 sequence is CASSRLNNEQFF. The CDR3 nucleotides are TGTGCCAGTAGTCGCCTTAACAATGAGCAGTTCTTC.

This clonotype appeared many times. CDR3 nucleotide sequence: TGTGCCAGCTCACCCGCTTCTGTTCCGGATACGCAGTATTTT. It encodes CASSPASVPDTQYF. J is TRBJ2-3 and V is TRBV18; no reliable D call. The CDR3 length is 14 residues. The germline CDR1 and CDR2 sequences are KGHSH and LQKENI. V lost 3 bases to trimming and J lost 6 bases, with 13 bases between them.

In its sample, this clonotype was seen many times. The V gene is TRBV5-4, the J gene TRBJ2-1; 9 positions agree with TRBD2. The CDR3 is made up of 16 amino acids. Germline V lookup: CDR1 SGHNT, CDR2 YYREEE (reference sequence). J gave up 5 bases and V 4 bases, and 10 bases lay outside the gene matches. The CDR3 sequence: CASSLMGTSFHNEQFF. CDR3 bases: TGTGCCAGCAGCCTAATGGGGACTAGCTTTCACAATGAGCAGTTCTTC.

Concerning this clonotype: Possible read error: a much larger clone is one base away. The genes are TRBV27 and TRBJ1-2, with 9 bases identical to TRBD1. The CDR3 is 16 residues long. Germline assignment: CDR1 MNHEY and CDR2 SMNVEV (reference sequence). CDR3 in amino acids: CASRTGGLDRGYGDTF. CDR3 in DNA: TGTGCCAGCAGAACTGGGGGCCTAGACAGGGGGTATGGCGACACCTTC.

Ten or more counts support this clonotype. This chain joins TRBV12-3 or TRBV12-4 and TRBJ1-5; D remains unclear. The length of the CDR3 is 15 residues. Trimming removed 3 bases from V and 4 bases from J, with 13 bases in between. The CDR3 sequence is CASSLDGGPNQPQHF. CDR3 coding DNA: TGTGCCAGCAGTTTGGACGGAGGCCCAAATCAGCCCCAGCATTTT.

This clonotype was seen ten or more times. The V and J genes are TRBV6-5 and TRBJ1-6, with a tentative D call TRBD1 (6 bases). V gave up 5 bases and J gave up 10 bases, with 18 bases separating them. CDR1 is MNHEY, CDR2 SVGAGI, per germline. There are 15 residues in the CDR3. In DNA, the CDR3 is TGTGCCAGCAGTAGGTTTAGGGACATTCGGTCACCCCTCCACTTT. It is translated as CASSRFRDIRSPLHF.

This clonotype appeared many times. The J gene is TRBJ2-7, the V gene TRBV10-3; no firm D call. CDR1 is ENHRY and CDR2 is SYGVKD in the germline V gene. V lost 4 bases and J lost 3, with 4 bases in between. This CDR3 is built from 11 residues. For the CDR3, the DNA is TGTGCCATCAGTGCGAGCTACGAGCAGTACTTC. Translation gives CAISASYEQYF.

At least ten counts were recorded for this clonotype. V gene TRBV14 combines with J gene TRBJ2-7; a weak D match, TRBD2 (5 bases). Trimming cost V 4 bases and J 3 bases, with 13 bases left between them. There are 14 residues in the CDR3. The V gene's germline CDR1 is SGHDN and CDR2 FVKESK. The CDR3 region is CASSLYSGSYEQYF. CDR3 coding DNA: TGTGCCAGCAGCCTTTATTCGGGGAGCTACGAGCAGTACTTC.

This clonotype was seen a few times. V gene TRBV30 combines with J gene TRBJ1-4, with TRBD1 as a possible D gene (6 bases). The CDR3 length is 15 residues. Trimming cost V 4 bases and J 3 bases, with 15 bases left between them. Germline V lookup: CDR1 GTSNPN, CDR2 SVGIG (reference sequence). The DNA for the CDR3 is TGTGCCTGGACGTCGGGGGCTGGAGCTAATGAAAAACTGTTTTTT. It codes for CAWTSGAGANEKLFF.

Ten or more counts support this clonotype. The chain combines TRBV11-2 with TRBJ2-2; 9 bases match TRBD2. V dropped 8 bases and J dropped 5; count of bases not matched to a gene: 9. This CDR3 region has 15 residues. Germline loops: CDR1 SGHAT, CDR2 FQNNGV. CDR3 bases: TGTGCCAGCGCCCTAAGCGGGAGGCGGACCGGGGAGCTGTTTTTT. It encodes CASALSGRRTGELFF.